A single sample gave rise to the 8 T cell receptor beta chains below, sequenced in a study of post-analysis software for immune sequencing data. General study points: Five or six TRBV segments appeared more often in patients than in controls, and TRBV5-6, TRBV5-1 and TRBV20-1 were among these.

TCR beta cDNA libraries had unique molecular identifiers. MiXCR, applied by TCRdb to the PCR reads, yields one record per CDR3 protein. The sample holds about 770,000 distinct CDR3 sequences, around 42% seen once. Antigens of these TCRs are unknown. The sequencing sample was made of blood. These receptors were taken from a girl aged 10 to 17 with multiple sclerosis.

The chain is built from TRBV7-9 and TRBJ2-1, with D possibly matching TRBD2 (5 bases). Germline CDR1 reads SEHNR; CDR2 reads FQNEAQ (reference sequence). With 2 bases removed from V and 5 bases from J, the gap between germline ends came to 16 bases. This CDR3 contains 16 residues. CDR3 nucleotide sequence: TGTGCCAGCAGCTTATTAAGCGGCGCGGGCAACAATGAGCAGTTCTTC. It is translated as CASSLLSGAGNNEQFF.

The chain recombines TRBV5-1 with TRBJ2-2; TRBD1 matches at 10 bases. The CDR3 is 16 residues long. V was pared by 4 bases and J by 3 bases, with 6 bases of the junction left unmatched. In germline, CDR1 is SGHRS, CDR2 YFSETQ. The CDR3 sequence is CASSPSTGGDTGELFF. The CDR3 DNA follows: TGCGCCAGCAGCCCATCGACAGGGGGCGACACCGGGGAGCTGTTTTTT. The full variable domain, completed using reference TRBV5-1 and TRBJ2-2, is KAGVTQTPRYLIKTRGQQVTLSCSPISGHRSVSWYQQTPGQGLQFLFEYFSETQRNKGNFPGRFSGRQFSNSRSEMNVSTLELGDSALYLCASSPSTGGDTGELFFGEGSRLTVL.

This clonotype was seen only a few times. Written as DNA, the CDR3 is TGTGCCACCAGCTCTCACAGGGATCCATCCTACGAGCAGTACTTC. Amino acid sequence: CATSSHRDPSYEQYF. V usage is TRBV15 and J usage is TRBJ2-7, with D perhaps TRBD1 (6 bases). This CDR3 region has 15 residues. Trimming cost V 5 bases and J 1 base, with 15 bases left between them. Germline CDR1 reads LNHNV; CDR2 reads YYDKDF (reference sequence).

On this clonotype: An end of the junction does not agree with germline; a read error may underlie this. The genes are TRBV20-1 and TRBJ2-7; no clear D gene. There are 15 residues in the CDR3. Germline V gene data show CDR1 as DFQATT and CDR2 as SNEGSKA (reference sequence). The CDR3 sequence: CSVRDRVSSSYEQYF. CDR3 bases: TGCAGTGTTAGAGATCGGGTCTCTAGCTCCTACGAGCAGTACTTC.

This clonotype has ten or more counts. V is TRBV11-2 and J is TRBJ2-5; 8 bases are shared with TRBD1. The CDR3 covers 15 residues. Germline CDR1 and CDR2: SGHAT and FQNNGV. Trimming removed 5 bases from V and 6 bases from J; junction bases left unmatched: 11. The CDR3 spells CASSNGQGGTQTQYF. CDR3 coding DNA: TGTGCCAGCAGCAATGGACAGGGTGGGACGCAGACCCAGTACTTC.

The rearrangement joins TRBV28 to TRBJ2-7; 10 bases line up with TRBD2. V shed 1 base, J shed 2 bases, and the junction held 8 bases outside the gene matches. This CDR3 spans 17 amino acids. CDR1 MDHEN and CDR2 SYDVKM come from the germline V gene. The CDR3 nucleotides are TGTGCCAGCAGTTTATTGCCAAGTCTAGCGGGAGCCTACGAGCAGTACTTC. This encodes CASSLLPSLAGAYEQYF.

The chain links TRBV4-1 to TRBJ2-3; 9 positions match TRBD2. Losses at the gene ends were 3 bases for V and 3 bases for J; bases not matched to a gene: 4. Germline V gene data show CDR1 as MGHRA and CDR2 as YSYEKL. The CDR3 has 15 residues. This CDR3 is CASSQPTSGTDTQYF. In DNA, the CDR3 is TGCGCCAGCAGCCAGCCGACTAGCGGTACAGATACGCAGTATTTT.

This clonotype has just a few counts. This rearrangement joins TRBV24-1 to TRBJ2-1; 7 bases match TRBD2. Trimming at V came to 3 bases and at J to 4 bases, leaving 11 bases not matched to a gene. The germline gives CDR1 KGHDR, CDR2 SFDVKD. The CDR3 has 17 residues. The CDR3 loop reads CATSDPRAGDAYNEQFF. The CDR3 nucleotides read TGTGCCACCAGTGATCCCCGGGCGGGAGATGCGTACAATGAGCAGTTCTTC.